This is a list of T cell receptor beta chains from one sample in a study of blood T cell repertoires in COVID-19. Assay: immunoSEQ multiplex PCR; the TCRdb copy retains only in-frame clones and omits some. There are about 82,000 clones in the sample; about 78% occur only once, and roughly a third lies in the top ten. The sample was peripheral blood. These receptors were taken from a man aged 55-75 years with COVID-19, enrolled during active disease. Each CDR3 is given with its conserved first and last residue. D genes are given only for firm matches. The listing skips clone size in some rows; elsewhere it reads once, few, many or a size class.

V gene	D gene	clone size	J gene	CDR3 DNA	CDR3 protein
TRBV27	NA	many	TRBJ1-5	TGTGCCAGCAGTTTGTCGAGTAGCAATCAGCCCCAGCATTTT	CASSLSSSNQPQHF
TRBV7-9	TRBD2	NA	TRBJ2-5	TGTGCCAGCAGTACCGGACTAGCGGTCTCCCAAGAGACCCAGTACTTC	CASSTGLAVSQETQYF
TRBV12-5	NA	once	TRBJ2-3	TGTGCTAGTGCCAGCTCCGGGAGCCGCGCAGATACGCAGTATTTT	CASASSGSRADTQYF
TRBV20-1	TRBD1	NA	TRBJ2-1	TGCAGTGCTGACAGGGGGAATGAGCAGTTCTTC	CSADRGNEQFF
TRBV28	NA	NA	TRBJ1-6	TGTGCCAGCAGAGGGCCACAGGGTGGGTCGGGCTCACCCCTCCACTTT	CASRGPQGGSGSPLHF
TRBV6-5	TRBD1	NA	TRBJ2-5	TGTGCCAGCACCCTATCAACAGGGGTAGAGACCCAGTACTTC	CASTLSTGVETQYF
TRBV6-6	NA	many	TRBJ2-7	TGTGCCAGCAGCCCCGACAACACCTACGAGCAGTACTTC	CASSPDNTYEQYF
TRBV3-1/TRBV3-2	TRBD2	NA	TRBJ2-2	TGTGCCAGCAGCCAAGATCCCCTAGCGGGGAAAAACACCGGGGAGCTGTTTTTT	CASSQDPLAGKNTGELFF
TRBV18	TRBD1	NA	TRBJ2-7	TGTGCCAGCTCACTAGGGACAGGGGTCCCCTACGAGCAGTACTTC	CASSLGTGVPYEQYF
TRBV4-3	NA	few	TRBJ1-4	TGCGCCAGCAGCCAAGATGGAGTCGGCGAAAAACTGTTTTTT	CASSQDGVGEKLFF
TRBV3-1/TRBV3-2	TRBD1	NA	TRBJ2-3	TGTGCCAGCCAAGTACAGGGGGGTACGCAGTATTTT	CASQVQGGTQYF
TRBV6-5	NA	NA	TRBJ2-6	TGTGCCAGCACTTCGGCGGGTGGGGCCAACGTCCTGACTTTC	CASTSAGGANVLTF
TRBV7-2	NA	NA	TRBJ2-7	TGTGCCAGCAGCTCGACATCTCTGAGCTCCTACGGGCAGTACTTC	CASSSTSLSSYGQYF
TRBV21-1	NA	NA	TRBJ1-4	TGTGCCAGCAGCAAAGGACGACAGGGGCGTAATGAAAAACTGTTTTTT	CASSKGRQGRNEKLFF
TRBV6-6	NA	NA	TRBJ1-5	TGTGCCGTCCAGTTGGGAGGGGTCGGTCAGCCCCAGCATTTT	CAVQLGGVGQPQHF
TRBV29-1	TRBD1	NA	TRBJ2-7	TGCAGCGTTGCGGGACAGGGATTCTCCTACGAGCAGTACTTC	CSVAGQGFSYEQYF
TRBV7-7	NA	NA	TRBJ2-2	TGTGCTAGCAGCTTATCCATTGCCGGGGAGCTGTTTTTT	CASSLSIAGELFF